Detailed here is one T cell receptor (beta chain). Its antigen is unknown. The sample belongs to a study of shared clonotypes between healthy human individuals. Study-wide points: Roughly 5% of naive CD4 clonotypes were shared across a few donors.

Naive CD8 cells were CD45RO-negative, positively selected for CCR7, excluding terminally differentiated effector memory CD45RA+ cells. Germline CDR1 MNHEY, CDR2 SMNVEV (reference sequence). Unmatched junction bases numbered 5, after V lost 1 base and J lost 4 bases. The CDR3 covers 16 residues. The repertoire was sequenced with immunoSEQ multiplex PCR; TCRdb's copy has only in-frame clones and lacks some. Among roughly 770,000 clones listed, approximately 97% were seen once. Sequencing input: naive CD8+ T cells sorted from blood. This chain uses TRBV27 with TRBJ2-1; TRBD1 agrees at 9 bases. The sequence derives from a man aged 25 to 45 in good health. CDR3 sequence (DNA): TGTGCCAGCAGTTTATTCAAGACAGGGGGTTACAATGAGCAGTTCTTC. Protein: CASSLFKTGGYNEQFF.